This T cell receptor (beta chain) derives from a study of T-cell reconstitution after alpha-beta-depleted transplantation in children. Researchers prepared the TCRbeta library using unique molecular identifiers, the study reports. Each CDR3 protein gets one entry after TCRdb re-called the PCR reads with MiXCR. The table shows roughly 280,000 distinct CDR3 sequences, with roughly 11% occurring only once. This clonotype occurred many times. The antigen is unknown. Germline V gene data show CDR1 as DFQATT and CDR2 as SNEGSKA (reference sequence). V lost 5 bases and J 0 bases, leaving 20 bases between the germline ends. CDR3 length equals 17 residues. Study-wide findings and caveats: Expanded graft clones numbering several hundred reportedly gave rise to alpha-beta T cells about two months after transplant. Diversity and T-cell counts at one year after transplant derived mostly from new T cells. Some patients' high day-60 TCRbeta diversity was attributed to recipient cells surviving conditioning.

This chain joins TRBV20-1 and TRBJ2-4; a possible D gene is TRBD2 (5 bases). The origin of this receptor is a male patient aged 2-15 years who had a stem cell transplant for chronic granulomatous disease, so the T cells may come from the graft donor. The sample here was peripheral blood, taken 180 days after TCRalphabeta/CD19-depleted stem cell transplant. CDR3: CSAQLGRRAVAKNIQYF. The CDR3, as DNA: TGCAGTGCTCAACTAGGGAGACGCGCGGTAGCCAAAAACATTCAGTACTTC.